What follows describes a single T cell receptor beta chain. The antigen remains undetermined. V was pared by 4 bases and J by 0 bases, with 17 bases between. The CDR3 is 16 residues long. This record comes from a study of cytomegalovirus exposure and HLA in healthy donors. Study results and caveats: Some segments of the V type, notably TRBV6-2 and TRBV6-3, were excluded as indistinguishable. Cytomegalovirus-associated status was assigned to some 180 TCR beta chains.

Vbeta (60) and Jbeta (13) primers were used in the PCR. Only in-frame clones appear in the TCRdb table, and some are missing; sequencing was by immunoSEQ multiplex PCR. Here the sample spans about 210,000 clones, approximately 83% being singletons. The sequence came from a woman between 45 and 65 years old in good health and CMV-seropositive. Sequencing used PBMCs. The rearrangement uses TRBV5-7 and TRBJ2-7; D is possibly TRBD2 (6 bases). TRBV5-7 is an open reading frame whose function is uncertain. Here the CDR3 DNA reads TGTGCCAGCAGCGTTGAAGAGTGGGGGGTCTCCTACGAGCAGTACTTC. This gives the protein CASSVEEWGVSYEQYF.